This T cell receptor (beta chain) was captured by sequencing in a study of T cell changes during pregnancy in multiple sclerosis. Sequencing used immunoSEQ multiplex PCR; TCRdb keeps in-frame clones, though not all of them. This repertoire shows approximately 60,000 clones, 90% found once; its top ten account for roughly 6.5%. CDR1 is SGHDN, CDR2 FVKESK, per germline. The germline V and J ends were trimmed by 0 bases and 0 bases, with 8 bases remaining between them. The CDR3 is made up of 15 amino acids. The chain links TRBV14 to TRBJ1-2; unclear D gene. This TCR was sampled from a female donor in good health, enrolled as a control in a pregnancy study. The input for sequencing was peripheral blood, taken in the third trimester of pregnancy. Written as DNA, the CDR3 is TGTGCCAGCAGCCAAGAAGCCCTAGCTAACTATGGCTACACCTTC. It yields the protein CASSQEALANYGYTF.